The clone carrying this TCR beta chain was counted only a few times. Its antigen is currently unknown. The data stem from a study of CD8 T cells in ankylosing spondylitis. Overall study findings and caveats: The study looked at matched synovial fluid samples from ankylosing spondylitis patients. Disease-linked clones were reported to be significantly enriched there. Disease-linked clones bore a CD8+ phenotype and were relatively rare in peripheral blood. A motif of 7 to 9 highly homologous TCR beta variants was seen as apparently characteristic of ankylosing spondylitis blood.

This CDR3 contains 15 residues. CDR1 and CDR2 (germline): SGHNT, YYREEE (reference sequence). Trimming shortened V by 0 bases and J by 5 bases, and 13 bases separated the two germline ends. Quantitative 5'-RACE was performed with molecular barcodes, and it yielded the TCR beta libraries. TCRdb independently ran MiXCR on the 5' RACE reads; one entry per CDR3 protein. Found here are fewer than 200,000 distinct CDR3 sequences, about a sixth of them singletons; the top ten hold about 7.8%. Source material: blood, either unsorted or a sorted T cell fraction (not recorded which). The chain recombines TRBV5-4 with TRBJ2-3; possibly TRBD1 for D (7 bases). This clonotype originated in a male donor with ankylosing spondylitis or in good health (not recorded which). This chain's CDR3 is CASSLAEGAEDTQYF. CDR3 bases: TGTGCCAGCAGCTTGGCGGAGGGGGCTGAAGATACGCAGTATTTT.